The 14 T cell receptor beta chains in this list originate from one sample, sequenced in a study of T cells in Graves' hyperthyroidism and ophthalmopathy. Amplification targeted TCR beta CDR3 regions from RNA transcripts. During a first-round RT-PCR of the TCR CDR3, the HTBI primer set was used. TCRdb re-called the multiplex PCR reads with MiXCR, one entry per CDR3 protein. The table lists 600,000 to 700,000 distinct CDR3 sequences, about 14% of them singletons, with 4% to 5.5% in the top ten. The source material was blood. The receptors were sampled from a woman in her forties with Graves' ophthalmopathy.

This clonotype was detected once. Written as DNA, the CDR3 is TGTGCCAGCACCACGGGACACAAGAACACTGAAGCTTTCTTT. This sequence encodes CASTTGHKNTEAFF. This chain joins TRBV12-3 or TRBV12-4 and TRBJ1-1; tentative D call: TRBD1 (6 bases). The V and J ends lost 7 bases and 1 base respectively, with 13 bases between them. CDR3 length: 14 residues.

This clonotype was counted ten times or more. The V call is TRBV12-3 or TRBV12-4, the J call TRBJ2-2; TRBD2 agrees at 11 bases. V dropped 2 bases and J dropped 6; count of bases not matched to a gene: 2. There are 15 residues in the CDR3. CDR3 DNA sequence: TGTGCCAGCAGTTTATATAGCGGGAGGGCCGGGGAGCTGTTTTTT. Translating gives CASSLYSGRAGELFF.

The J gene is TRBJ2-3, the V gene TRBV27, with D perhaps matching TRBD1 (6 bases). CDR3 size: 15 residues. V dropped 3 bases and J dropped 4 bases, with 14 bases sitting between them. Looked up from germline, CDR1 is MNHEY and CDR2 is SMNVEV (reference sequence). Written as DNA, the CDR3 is TGTGCCAGCAGTTTCAACCAGGGGAACCCAGATACGCAGTATTTT. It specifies CASSFNQGNPDTQYF.

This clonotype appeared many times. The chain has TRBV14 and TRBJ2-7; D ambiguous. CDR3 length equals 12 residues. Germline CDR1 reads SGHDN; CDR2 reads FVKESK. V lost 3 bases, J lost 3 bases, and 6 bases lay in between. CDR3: CASSHSSYEQYF. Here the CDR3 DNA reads TGTGCCAGCAGCCACTCTAGCTACGAGCAGTACTTC.

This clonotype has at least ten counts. Here the CDR3 reads CATSPNPGGYEQYF. CDR3 DNA sequence: TGTGCCACCAGCCCAAATCCAGGGGGCTACGAGCAGTACTTC. The chain has TRBV24-1 and TRBJ2-7; 7 bases fit TRBD1. This CDR3 is built from 14 residues. Germline assignment: CDR1 KGHDR and CDR2 SFDVKD. V was clipped by 7 bases and J by 3 bases; unmatched bases: 8.

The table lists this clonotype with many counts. CDR3 residues: CAWRWGPTNTGELFF. In nucleotides, the CDR3 is TGTGCCTGGAGATGGGGCCCTACGAACACCGGGGAGCTGTTTTTT. J is TRBJ2-2 and V is TRBV30; tentative D call: TRBD1 (5 bases). CDR3 size: 15 residues. The V and J ends lost 3 bases and 0 bases respectively, with 11 bases between them. Germline assignment: CDR1 GTSNPN and CDR2 SVGIG (reference sequence).

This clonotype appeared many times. Written as DNA, the CDR3 is TGCGCCAGCAGCTCCCTAGCGGGAGATACGCAGTATTTT. Protein sequence: CASSSLAGDTQYF. The chain uses TRBV5-1 and TRBJ2-3, with 8 bases identical to TRBD2. V was clipped by 3 bases and J by 5 bases; unmatched bases: 2. The germline V gene encodes CDR1 SGHRS and CDR2 YFSETQ. This CDR3 contains 13 residues.

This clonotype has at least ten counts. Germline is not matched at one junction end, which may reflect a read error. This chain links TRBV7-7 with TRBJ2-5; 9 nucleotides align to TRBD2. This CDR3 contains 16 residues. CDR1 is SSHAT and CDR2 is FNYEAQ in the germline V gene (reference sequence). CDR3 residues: CASSLPRAGGGETQYF. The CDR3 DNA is TGTGCTAGCAGCTTACCCCGAGCGGGAGGAGGAGAGACCCAGTACTTC.

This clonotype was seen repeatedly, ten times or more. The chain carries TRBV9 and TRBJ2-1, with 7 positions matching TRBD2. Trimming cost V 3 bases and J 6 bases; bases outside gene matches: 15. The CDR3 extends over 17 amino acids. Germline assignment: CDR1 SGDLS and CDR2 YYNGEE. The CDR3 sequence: CASSAPAVGLDANEQFF. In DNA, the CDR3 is TGTGCCAGCAGCGCCCCCGCCGTAGGACTAGACGCCAATGAGCAGTTCTTC.

CDR3 region: CASSVQGAAGYTF. The CDR3 DNA is TGTGCCAGCAGTGTACAGGGGGCGGCTGGCTACACCTTC. The gene calls are TRBV28 and TRBJ1-2, with 9 bases fitting TRBD1. The CDR3 covers 13 residues. The trim removed 5 bases at V and 7 bases at J, leaving 5 bases unmatched. Germline values: CDR1 MDHEN, CDR2 SYDVKM.

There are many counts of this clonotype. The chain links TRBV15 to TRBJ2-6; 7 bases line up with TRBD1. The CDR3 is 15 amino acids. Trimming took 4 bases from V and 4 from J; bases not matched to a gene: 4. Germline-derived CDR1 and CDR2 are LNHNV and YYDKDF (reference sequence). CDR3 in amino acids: CATSKTGAGANVLTF. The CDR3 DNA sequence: TGTGCCACCAGCAAAACAGGGGCGGGGGCCAACGTCCTGACTTTC. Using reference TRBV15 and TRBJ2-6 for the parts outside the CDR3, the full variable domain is DAMVIQNPRYQVTQFGKPVTLSCSQTLNHNVMYWYQQKSSQAPKLLFHYYDKDFNNEADTPDNFQSRRPNTSFCFLDIRSPGLGDTAMYLCATSKTGAGANVLTFGAGSRLTVL.

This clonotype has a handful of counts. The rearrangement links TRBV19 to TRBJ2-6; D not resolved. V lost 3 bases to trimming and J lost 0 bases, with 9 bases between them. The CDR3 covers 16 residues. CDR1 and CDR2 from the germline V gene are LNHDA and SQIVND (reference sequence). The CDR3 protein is CASSIYGASGANVLTF. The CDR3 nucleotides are TGTGCCAGTAGTATTTACGGTGCCTCTGGGGCCAACGTCCTGACTTTC. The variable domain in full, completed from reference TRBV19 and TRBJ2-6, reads DGGITQSPKYLFRKEGQNVTLSCEQNLNHDAMYWYRQDPGQGLRLIYYSQIVNDFQKGDIAEGYSVSREKKESFPLTVTSAQKNPTAFYLCASSIYGASGANVLTFGAGSRLTVL.

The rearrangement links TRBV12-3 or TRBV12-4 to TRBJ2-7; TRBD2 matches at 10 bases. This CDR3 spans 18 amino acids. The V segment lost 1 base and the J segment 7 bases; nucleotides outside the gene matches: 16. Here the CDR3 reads CASSLGGVPASGSSEQYF. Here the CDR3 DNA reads TGTGCCAGCAGTTTAGGCGGGGTTCCGGCTAGCGGGAGTAGTGAGCAGTACTTC.

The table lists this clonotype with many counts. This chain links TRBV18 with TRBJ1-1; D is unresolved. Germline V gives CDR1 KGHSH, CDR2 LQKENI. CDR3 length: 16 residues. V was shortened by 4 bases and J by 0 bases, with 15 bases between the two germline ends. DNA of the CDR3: TGTGCCAGCTCACGAGACCCTGTTAGTTTGAACACTGAAGCTTTCTTT. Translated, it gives CASSRDPVSLNTEAFF.